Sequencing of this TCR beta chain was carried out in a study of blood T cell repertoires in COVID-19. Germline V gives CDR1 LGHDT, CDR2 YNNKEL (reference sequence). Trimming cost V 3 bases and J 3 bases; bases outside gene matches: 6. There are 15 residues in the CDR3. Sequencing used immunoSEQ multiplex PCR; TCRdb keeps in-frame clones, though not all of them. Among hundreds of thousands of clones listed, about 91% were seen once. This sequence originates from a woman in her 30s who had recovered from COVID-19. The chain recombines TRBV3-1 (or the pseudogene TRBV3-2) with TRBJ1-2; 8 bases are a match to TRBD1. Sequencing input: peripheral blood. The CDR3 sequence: CASSHAGGTDYGYTF. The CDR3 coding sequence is TGTGCCAGCAGCCACGCAGGGGGCACTGACTATGGCTACACCTTC.